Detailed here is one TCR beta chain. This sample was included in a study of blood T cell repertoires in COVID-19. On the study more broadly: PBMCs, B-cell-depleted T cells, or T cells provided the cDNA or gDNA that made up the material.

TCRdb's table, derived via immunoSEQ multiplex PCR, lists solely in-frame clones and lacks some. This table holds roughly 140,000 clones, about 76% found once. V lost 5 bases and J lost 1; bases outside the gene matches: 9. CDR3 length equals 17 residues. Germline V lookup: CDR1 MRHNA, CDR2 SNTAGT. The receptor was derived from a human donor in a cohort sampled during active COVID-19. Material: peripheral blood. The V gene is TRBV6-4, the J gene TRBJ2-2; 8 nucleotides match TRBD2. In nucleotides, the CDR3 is TGTGCCAGCAGTTCCCTGGCGGGAGGAGGGAACACCGGGGAGCTGTTTTTT. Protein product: CASSSLAGGGNTGELFF.